This T cell receptor beta chain is from a study of T cell responses to AZD1222 COVID-19 vaccine. Study-wide findings and caveats: Repertoires in all cases were sampled only once the peak T cell response had passed.

Germline values: CDR1 SGHRS, CDR2 YFSETQ. V was clipped by 5 bases and J by 6 bases; unmatched bases: 7. The CDR3 has 14 amino acids. The table came from immunoSEQ multiplex PCR; TCRdb's copy has only in-frame clones and leaves some out. The sample carries approximately 120,000 clones, roughly 88% recorded once. In this sample, this clone turned up once. Its target is unknown. The sample was peripheral blood, taken on day 0 of MenACWY control vaccination. The chain has TRBV5-1 and TRBJ2-2, with TRBD2 matching over 7 bases. This TCR was sampled from an adult in good health. CDR3 DNA sequence: TGCGCCAGCAGGTCGGGAGGAGGGGCCGGGGAGCTGTTTTTT. It encodes CASRSGGGAGELFF.